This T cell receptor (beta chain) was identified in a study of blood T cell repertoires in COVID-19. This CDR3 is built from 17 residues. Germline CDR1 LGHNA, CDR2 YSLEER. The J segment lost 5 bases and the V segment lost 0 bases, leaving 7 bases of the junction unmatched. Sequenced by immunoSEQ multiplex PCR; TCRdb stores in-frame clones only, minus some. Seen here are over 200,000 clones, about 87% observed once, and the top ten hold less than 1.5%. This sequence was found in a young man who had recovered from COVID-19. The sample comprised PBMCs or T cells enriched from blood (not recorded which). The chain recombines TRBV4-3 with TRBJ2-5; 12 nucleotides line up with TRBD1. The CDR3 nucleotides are TGCGCCAGCAGCCAAGATGGGCCGGGACAGGGGGCCGAGACCCAGTACTTC. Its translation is CASSQDGPGQGAETQYF.